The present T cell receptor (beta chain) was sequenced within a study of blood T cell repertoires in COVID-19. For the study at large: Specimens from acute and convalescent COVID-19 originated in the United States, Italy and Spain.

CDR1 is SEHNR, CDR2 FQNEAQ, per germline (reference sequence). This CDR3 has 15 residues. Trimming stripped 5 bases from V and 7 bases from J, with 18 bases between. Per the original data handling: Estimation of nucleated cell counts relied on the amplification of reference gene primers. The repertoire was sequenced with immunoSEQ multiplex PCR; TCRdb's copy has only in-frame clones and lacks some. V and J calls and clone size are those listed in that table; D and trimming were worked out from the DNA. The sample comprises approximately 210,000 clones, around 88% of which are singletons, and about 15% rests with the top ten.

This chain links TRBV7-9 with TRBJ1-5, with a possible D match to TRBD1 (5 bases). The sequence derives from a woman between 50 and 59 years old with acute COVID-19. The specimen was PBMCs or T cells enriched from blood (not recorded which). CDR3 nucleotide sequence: TGTGCCAGCAGCACTGGGGCCCACGGGCACCAGCCCCAGCATTTT. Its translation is CASSTGAHGHQPQHF.